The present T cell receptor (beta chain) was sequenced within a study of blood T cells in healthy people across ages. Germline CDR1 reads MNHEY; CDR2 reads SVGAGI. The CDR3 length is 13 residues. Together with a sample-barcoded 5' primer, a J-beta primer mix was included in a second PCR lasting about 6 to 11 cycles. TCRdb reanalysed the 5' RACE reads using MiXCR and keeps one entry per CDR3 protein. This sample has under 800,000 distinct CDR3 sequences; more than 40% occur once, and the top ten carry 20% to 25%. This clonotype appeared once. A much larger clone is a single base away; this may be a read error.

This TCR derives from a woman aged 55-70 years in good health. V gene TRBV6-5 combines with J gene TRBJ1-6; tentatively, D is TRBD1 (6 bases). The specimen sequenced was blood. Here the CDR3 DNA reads TGTGCCAGCAGTCCGGACAGAAATTCACCCCCCCACTTT. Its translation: CASSPDRNSPPHF.